This TCR beta chain was profiled in a study of CXCR3-negative and CXCR3-positive naive CD8 T cells. Whole-study findings and limits: With CXCR3 expression partially decreased after cryopreservation, most assays relied on fresh PBMCs.

Sorting was done in triplicate for each CD8+ T cell subset (fewer than 340,000 cells each). CD45RO-CCR7+CD27+CD95- cells counted as naive CD8+ T cells. A note on this clonotype: What it recognizes is unknown.

Germline CDR1 reads SGHTA; CDR2 reads FQGTGA. CDR3 length: 13 amino acids. Via 5' RACE with UMI labels, TRB cDNA libraries were prepared. TCRdb re-called the 5' RACE reads, yielding one record per CDR3 amino acid sequence without DNA. The repertoire table contains around 81,000 distinct CDR3 sequences. The receptor was derived from a human donor in good health. Some clones in this sample may be carry-over from other donors' samples. Sequencing was done on a sample of naive CXCR3- CD8+ T cells from blood. Regarding subset: CD45RO-CCR7+CD27+CD95- naive CD8+ T cells lacking CXCR3 (TNR3-). The chain links TRBV7-3 to TRBJ2-3; TCRdb's assignment of TRBD2 cannot be checked, as there is no DNA. The CDR3 sequence is CASSHTRGDTQYF.